The text below deals with one T cell receptor beta chain. As processed by the authors: Amplification of reference gene primers provided the estimated nucleated cell counts. This table comes from immunoSEQ multiplex PCR, and its TCRdb copy is limited to in-frame clones, with some not included. That table furnishes V, J and clone size, whereas the DNA furnished D and trimming. The profile shows about 110,000 clones, around 89% of them singletons. This sample was included in a study of blood T cell repertoires in COVID-19. The CDR3 has 18 residues. Trimming removed 6 bases from V and 8 bases from J; junction bases left unmatched: 20. The germline CDR1 and CDR2 sequences are SNHLY and FYNNEI.

Sequenced sample: peripheral blood. This TCR was sampled from a woman aged 80 or over with acute or convalescent COVID-19. The chain employs TRBV2 and TRBJ2-7, with TRBD2 matching 12 bases. In nucleotides, the CDR3 is TGTGCCAGCAGAGACCCTAGCGGGGGGGCCGGGTTCGGCTCCAAGCAGTACTTC. Translation: CASRDPSGGAGFGSKQYF.